Listed below are T cell receptor beta chains from one sample, sequenced in a study of siplizumab effects on memory and regulatory T cells. Clones were sequenced by immunoSEQ multiplex PCR, and TCRdb holds only the in-frame ones, with some missing. The sample has approximately 100,000 clones, about 94% seen once. The sample was non-Treg CD4+ T cells sorted from blood. The receptors derive from a human donor in good health. CDR3s leave out the opening cysteine and the closing phenylalanine or tryptophan. The listing skips clone size in some rows; elsewhere it reads once, few, many or a size class.

V gene | clone size | CDR3 length | CDR3 protein
TRBV28 | . | 12 | ASSLSLGDSEQF
TRBV4-3 | once | 13 | ASSQDWRQPTEAF
TRBV19 | . | 12 | ASSIGTGPYGYT
TRBV28 | . | 12 | ASSNSDGNYGYT
TRBV11-2 | . | 14 | ASSPRGQSMNTEAF
TRBV4-2 | . | 12 | ASSTGGGAEEQY
TRBV7-2 | . | 9 | ASSRSTEAF
TRBV27 | . | 11 | ASSEQGGQPQH
TRBV25-1 | . | 12 | ASKYGGGGEKLF
TRBV2 | . | 12 | ASGGRVSGNTIY
TRBV19 | . | 15 | ASSIKGQSTSGNTIY
TRBV19 | . | 13 | ASATRRDSSTEAF
TRBV5-4 | . | 12 | ASSFTRYTETQY
TRBV5-6 | . | 11 | ASSPGQSYGYT
TRBV12-5 | . | 13 | ASGLLPSGGYEQF
TRBV7-9 | . | 12 | ASSFGGGGYEQY
TRBV9 | once | 12 | ASSLGQGWNEQY
TRBV28 | . | 13 | ASSSIATAYSPLH
TRBV6-1 | few | 11 | ATRSSRNSPLH
TRBV2 | once | 12 | ASTGTGGYNEQF
TRBV18 | . | 12 | ASLRTALPTEAF
TRBV4-3 | . | 13 | ASSQEGQGRTEAF
TRBV7-7 | once | 15 | ASSLNLTATGNYGYT
TRBV19 | . | 12 | ASSILGGRSPLH
TRBV9 | . | 12 | ASSVALAGETQY
TRBV6-5 | . | 13 | ASTLYRGSSYEQY
TRBV18 | . | 14 | ASSPENRVNTDTQY
TRBV10-1 | . | 13 | ASSEGLAVQETQY
TRBV9 | . | 13 | ASSPRGQVDNEQF
TRBV7-2 | . | 12 | ASSLRRGGETQY
TRBV6-5 | . | 13 | ASSYSGDSYNEQF
TRBV4-2 | once | 13 | ASSPGTLGGTEAF
TRBV19 | once | 13 | ASSIVGLMDGELF
TRBV30 | . | 12 | AWSVPGGPETQY
TRBV7-2 | . | 14 | ASSLVRRAGNTEAF
TRBV5-1 | . | 13 | ASSLAWDKGETQY
TRBV19 | . | 9 | ASLGRTEAF
TRBV7-6 | . | 12 | ASRGGSSGNTIY
TRBV27 | . | 11 | ASSLSWGRAYT
TRBV7-6 | . | 14 | ASSSPPPIAGYTQY
TRBV6-6 | . | 13 | ASSRGQADQETQY
TRBV5-1 | . | 14 | ASSLGDAPIRYGYT
TRBV18 | . | 12 | ASSWTSGAYEQY
TRBV29-1 | . | 10 | SADGRNEKLF
TRBV9 | . | 14 | ASSVGTSGGFYEQY
TRBV18 | . | 13 | ASSSTTGGAGGYT
TRBV19 | few | 14 | ASSKSRDGYNSPLH
TRBV10-3 | . | 12 | AIRTGEVGETQY
TRBV19 | . | 11 | ASSRGTQGEQY
TRBV12-2 | . | 12 | ASRFPDQNQPQH
TRBV28 | . | 9 | ASRALFGYT
TRBV9 | . | 13 | ASSVVGGLNTEAF